These T cell receptor beta chains were read from a single sample in a study of cytomegalovirus exposure and HLA in healthy donors. Repertoires were generated with immunoSEQ multiplex PCR, while TCRdb's copy carries only in-frame clones and drops some. The data contain approximately 150,000 clones, 78% of them seen just once; the ten biggest clones take up roughly 1.5%. The sequenced material came from PBMCs. These receptor sequences come from a woman aged 18-29 years in good health and CMV-seronegative. Each CDR3 is given with its conserved first and last residue. A D gene is named only where the DNA matches it firmly. The listing skips clone size in some rows; elsewhere it reads once, few, many or a size class.

>TRBJ2-7|TRBV6-5|NA|TRBD1|14
CASRPGTEPYEQYF
TGTGCCAGCAGGCCCGGGACAGAGCCCTACGAGCAGTACTTC
>TRBJ2-5|TRBV6-1|NA|TRBD2|14
CASILAGIQETQYF
TGTGCCAGCATTTTAGCGGGAATCCAAGAGACCCAGTACTTC
>TRBJ1-1|TRBV2|few|NA|12
CASSLSFTEAFF
TGTGCCAGCAGTCTCTCTTTCACTGAAGCTTTCTTT
>TRBJ1-2|TRBV7-9|NA|NA|12
CASSFGGDGYTF
TGTGCCAGCAGCTTCGGAGGGGATGGCTACACCTTC
>TRBJ1-3|TRBV6-5|NA|NA|15
CASSLSWGLGNTIYF
TGTGCCAGCAGTTTGTCGTGGGGACTCGGGAACACCATATATTTT
>TRBJ2-6|TRBV30|NA|NA|16
CARSSLGRAGANVLTF
TGTGCCCGTAGTAGCCTCGGCAGAGCTGGGGCCAACGTCCTGACTTTC
>TRBJ2-3|TRBV11-3|NA|TRBD2|18
CASSSGTSGRRDTDTQYF
TGTGCCAGCAGCTCGGGGACTAGCGGGAGAAGAGACACAGATACGCAGTATTTT
>TRBJ1-4|TRBV4-2|NA|NA|18
CASSQRPSGGTENEKLFF
TGTGCCAGCAGCCAACGTCCAAGTGGCGGGACGGAGAATGAAAAACTGTTTTTT
>TRBJ2-3|TRBV12-5|NA|NA|15
CASGFPLGGTDTQYF
TGTGCTAGTGGTTTCCCCCTAGGGGGCACAGATACGCAGTATTTT
>TRBJ1-2|TRBV7-9|once|NA|16
CASSSAVGAPNYGYTF
TGTGCCAGCAGCTCCGCAGTGGGGGCGCCTAACTATGGCTACACCTTC
>TRBJ2-3|TRBV4-2|NA|TRBD1|17
CASSRMTGGSGTDTQYF
TGTGCCAGCAGCCGCATGACAGGGGGATCTGGGACAGATACGCAGTATTTT
>TRBJ2-2|TRBV27|NA|TRBD1|18
CASSLDPGQGMRTGELFF
TGTGCCAGCAGTTTGGACCCGGGACAGGGGATGAGGACCGGGGAGCTGTTTTTT
>TRBJ1-1|TRBV6-5|NA|NA|15
CASSYSIRQGTEAFF
TGTGCCAGCAGTTACTCGATTCGTCAGGGCACTGAAGCTTTCTTT
>TRBJ1-5|TRBV7-6|NA|NA|14
CASSLVPTGQPQHF
TGTGCCAGCAGCTTAGTCCCTACAGGTCAGCCCCAGCATTTT
>TRBJ1-4|TRBV2|NA|NA|14
CASSETTGGEKLFF
TGTGCCAGCAGTGAAACGACAGGAGGTGAAAAACTGTTTTTT
>TRBJ2-3|TRBV19|once|TRBD2|17
CASSIAILAGVADTQYF
TGTGCCAGTAGTATCGCTATACTAGCGGGAGTAGCAGATACGCAGTATTTT
>TRBJ2-7|TRBV10-1|few|NA|11
CASSPFYEQYF
TGCGCCAGCTCTCCCTTTTACGAGCAGTACTTC
>TRBJ1-1|TRBV7-6|few|NA|15
CASSLEDTENTEAFF
TGTGCCAGCAGCTTAGAGGACACGGAAAACACTGAAGCTTTCTTT
>TRBJ2-1|TRBV25-1|NA|TRBD2|18
CASSEHTSGIRTGNEQFF
TGTGCCAGCAGTGAACATACTAGCGGCATACGCACCGGCAATGAGCAGTTCTTC
>TRBJ2-7|TRBV6-5|NA|NA|15
CASSYLGALSYEQYF
TGTGCCAGCAGTTACCTTGGGGCGCTCTCCTACGAGCAGTACTTC
>TRBJ2-2|TRBV6-4|NA|TRBD2|16
CASSLSGLAPNRELFF
TGTGCCAGCAGCCTCTCGGGACTAGCGCCTAACAGGGAGCTGTTTTTT
>TRBJ1-2|TRBV7-9|NA|TRBD1|17
CASSILDRGGGNYGYTF
TGTGCCAGCAGCATCCTCGACAGGGGTGGTGGTAACTATGGCTACACCTTC
>TRBJ1-1|TRBV29-1|NA|NA|12
CSVREGNTEAFF
TGCAGCGTACGCGAGGGGAACACTGAAGCTTTCTTT